The 24 T cell receptor beta chains reported below all come from one sample, sequenced in a study of response to subunit inactivated influenza vaccine. Each CDR3 protein is one row after TCRdb ran MiXCR on the RT-PCR reads. The sample includes around 500,000 distinct CDR3 sequences, approximately 10% of them seen just once. The sample here was PBMCs from blood, taken roughly 46 days after vaccination. Receptors were obtained from a man aged 50-60 years who received an inactivated influenza vaccine.

The chain uses TRBV5-1 and TRBJ1-1; TRBD1 agrees at 7 bases. This CDR3 spans 14 amino acids. V lost 5 bases to trimming and J lost 4 bases; unmatched junction nucleotides: 8. Germline V gene lookup returns CDR1 SGHRS and CDR2 YFSETQ. As DNA, the CDR3 is TGCGCCAGCAGTTATCACGACAGGGCCACTGAAGCTTTCTTT. Its translation: CASSYHDRATEAFF.

This clonotype was detected only a few times. V is TRBV5-6 and J is TRBJ2-5, with 8 positions matching TRBD1. This CDR3 comprises 14 residues. In germline, CDR1 is SGHDT, CDR2 YYEEEE. Trimming cost V 3 bases and J 9 bases; bases outside gene matches: 10. CDR3 protein: CASSSPGQEGSQYF. The CDR3 bases are TGTGCCAGCAGCTCGCCGGGACAGGAGGGCTCCCAGTACTTC.

This clonotype was counted at least ten times. The rearrangement links TRBV4-3 to TRBJ2-1; tentatively, D is TRBD1 (5 bases). Germline values: CDR1 LGHNA, CDR2 YSLEER. V was pared by 2 bases and J by 4 bases, with 12 bases between. CDR3 length equals 15 residues. CDR3 sequence: CASSQRGIGYNEQFF. The CDR3 bases are TGCGCCAGCAGCCAAAGGGGAATTGGTTACAATGAGCAGTTCTTC.

V usage is TRBV24-1 and J usage is TRBJ2-1, with a possible D match to TRBD1 (5 bases). This CDR3 is 16 amino acids long. Germline V gene lookup returns CDR1 KGHDR and CDR2 SFDVKD. V was clipped by 3 bases and J by 3 bases, with 14 bases between them. Here the CDR3 reads CATSDAQGRGYNEQFF. The DNA for the CDR3 is TGTGCCACCAGTGATGCGCAGGGCCGCGGCTACAATGAGCAGTTCTTC.

The chain has TRBV20-1 and TRBJ2-1; the match to TRBD2 covers 8 bases. Germline V lookup: CDR1 DFQATT, CDR2 SNEGSKA (reference sequence). V gave up 3 bases and J gave up 5 bases; unmatched junction bases: 3. The CDR3 is made up of 13 amino acids. The CDR3 protein is CSARSLADNEQFF. CDR3 nucleotides: TGCAGTGCTAGGTCACTAGCGGACAATGAGCAGTTCTTC.

This clonotype was picked up a small number of times. CDR3 nucleotide sequence: TGCAGCGTTGAGGGCCAAATCAACGGGAATGAGCAGTTCTTC. Protein product: CSVEGQINGNEQFF. This chain links TRBV29-1 with TRBJ2-1; no clear D gene. Germline V gene sequence: CDR1 SQVTM, CDR2 ANQGSEA. Trimming removed 3 bases from V and 7 bases from J, with 16 bases in between. The CDR3 consists of 14 residues.

The chain couples TRBV24-1 to TRBJ1-1; D remains unclear. Germline assignment: CDR1 KGHDR and CDR2 SFDVKD. The CDR3 spans 13 residues. The ends were cut back, 7 bases at V and 6 bases at J, with 14 bases in the middle. CDR3 protein: CATSQWNLAEAFF. For the CDR3, the DNA is TGTGCCACCAGCCAGTGGAATTTGGCTGAAGCTTTCTTT.

The J gene is TRBJ2-2, the V gene TRBV5-6; TRBD2 agrees at 8 bases. The CDR3 totals 15 residues. V lost 4 bases and J lost 4; bases outside the gene matches: 6. Germline CDR1 and CDR2: SGHDT and YYEEEE. The CDR3 loop reads CASSPGGRGTGELFF. The DNA of the CDR3 is TGTGCCAGCAGCCCGGGGGGGCGGGGCACCGGGGAGCTGTTTTTT.

The CDR3 nucleotides read TGTGCCAGCAGCCAGATGACAGGGAATGGCTACACCTTC. It specifies CASSQMTGNGYTF. V usage is TRBV14 and J usage is TRBJ1-2; 7 nucleotides line up with TRBD1. The CDR3 loop spans 13 amino acids. V dropped 3 bases and J dropped 6; count of bases not matched to a gene: 4. Germline V CDR1 and CDR2: SGHDN, FVKESK.

This clonotype occurred many times. This chain links TRBV12-3 or TRBV12-4 with TRBJ2-5; D not resolved. CDR3 length: 14 amino acids. Between the trimmed V and J ends, which lost 1 base and 4 bases, there was a span of 10 bases. This CDR3 is CASSLGNSRETQYF. CDR3 bases: TGTGCCAGCAGTTTAGGTAACAGCAGAGAGACCCAGTACTTC.

At least ten counts were recorded for this clonotype. The chain uses TRBV20-1 and TRBJ2-5, with 7 bases fitting TRBD1. Looked up from germline, CDR1 is DFQATT and CDR2 is SNEGSKA (reference sequence). J gave up 5 bases and V 2 bases, and 5 bases lay outside the gene matches. The CDR3 is made up of 13 amino acids. This chain's CDR3 is CSARQGVGETQYF. Written as DNA, the CDR3 is TGCAGTGCTAGACAGGGGGTTGGGGAGACCCAGTACTTC.

This chain uses TRBV4-3 with TRBJ2-2; TRBD2 agrees at 14 bases. CDR1 and CDR2 from the germline V gene are LGHNA and YSLEER. This CDR3 has 18 residues. Losses at the gene ends were 0 bases for V and 6 bases for J; bases not matched to a gene: 6. CDR3 region: CASSQDRLAGGRPGELFF. In DNA form, the CDR3 reads TGCGCCAGCAGCCAAGATAGACTAGCGGGAGGGCGGCCCGGGGAGCTGTTTTTT.

This clonotype came up a few times. V gene TRBV29-1 combines with J gene TRBJ1-2; tentative D call: TRBD1 (5 bases). The V end was cut by 4 bases, the J end by 7 bases, with 13 bases between. The CDR3 is 12 residues long. From germline, CDR1 is SQVTM and CDR2 ANQGSEA. CDR3 protein: CSVVGQGPGYTF. The CDR3 region has the DNA TGCAGCGTTGTCGGGCAGGGCCCTGGCTACACCTTC.

Worth noting for this clonotype: A much larger clone differs by one base, so this may be a read error. The final CDR3 position lacks the conserved phenylalanine or tryptophan, pointing to a likely read error. The CDR3 sequence is CASSVLSGTDNEQFS. The CDR3 nucleotides read TGTGCCAGCAGTGTATTATCCGGGACAGACAATGAGCAGTTCTCC. The J gene is TRBJ2-1, the V gene TRBV27; 7 bases line up with TRBD1. The germline gives CDR1 MNHEY, CDR2 SMNVEV (reference sequence). J gave up 5 bases and V 5 bases, and 9 bases lay outside the gene matches. The CDR3 contains 15 residues.

The sample holds many counts of this clonotype. For the CDR3, the DNA is TGTGCCAGCAGGCGAAGGGGTGGTTGGGACTACGAGCAGTACTTC. This codes for CASRRRGGWDYEQYF. This chain uses TRBV28 with TRBJ2-7; possible D gene TRBD1, 5 bases. Germline CDR1 MDHEN, CDR2 SYDVKM. V was cut by 6 bases and J by 3 bases, with 18 bases left in between. The CDR3 contains 15 residues. The full variable domain, completed using reference TRBV28 and TRBJ2-7, is DVKVTQSSRYLVKRTGEKVFLECVQDMDHENMFWYRQDPGLGLRLIYFSYDVKMKEKGDIPEGYSVSREKKERFSLILESASTNQTSMYLCASRRRGGWDYEQYFGPGTRLTVT.

This clonotype has a count of ten or more. The rearrangement joins TRBV7-2 to TRBJ2-5; D might be TRBD2 (5 bases). Trimming cost V 0 bases and J 3 bases, with 8 bases left between them. This CDR3 is 14 amino acids long. Germline values: CDR1 SGHTA, CDR2 FQGNSA. CDR3: CASSLAPGKETQYF. DNA of the CDR3: TGTGCCAGCAGCTTAGCTCCGGGGAAAGAGACCCAGTACTTC.

The rearrangement joins TRBV27 to TRBJ1-1, with 9 bases identical to TRBD1. V was pared by 6 bases and J by 6 bases, with 8 bases of the junction left unmatched. This CDR3 comprises 14 residues. CDR1 is MNHEY and CDR2 is SMNVEV in the germline V gene (reference sequence). The CDR3 protein is CASRQNRGRSEAFF. In DNA form, the CDR3 reads TGTGCCAGCAGGCAAAACAGGGGGCGGTCTGAAGCTTTCTTT.

V gene TRBV5-1 combines with J gene TRBJ2-5, with TRBD1 identical over 8 bases. The CDR3 loop spans 14 amino acids. Looked up from germline, CDR1 is SGHRS and CDR2 is YFSETQ. J was trimmed by 6 bases and V by 1 base; bases with no gene match: 5. The CDR3 is CASSLYDRGQTQYF. DNA of the CDR3: TGCGCCAGCAGCTTGTATGACAGGGGTCAGACCCAGTACTTC. The full variable domain, rest sourced from reference TRBV5-1 and TRBJ2-5, is KAGVTQTPRYLIKTRGQQVTLSCSPISGHRSVSWYQQTPGQGLQFLFEYFSETQRNKGNFPGRFSGRQFSNSRSEMNVSTLELGDSALYLCASSLYDRGQTQYFGPGTRLLVL.

This clonotype was counted a few times. The rearrangement links TRBV21-1 to TRBJ2-7; TRBD1 is taken as the D call from the table, unchecked against the DNA. TRBV21-1 is a listed pseudogene. This CDR3 region has 16 residues. CDR3: CASSNAPCRGMYEQYF. As DNA, the CDR3 is TGTGCCAGCAGCAATGCGCCGTGCAGGGGTATGTACGAGCAGTACTTC.

This clonotype occurred a few times. The rearrangement joins TRBV5-1 to TRBJ2-1, with TRBD2 identical over 7 bases. The CDR3 consists of 15 residues. From germline, CDR1 is SGHRS and CDR2 YFSETQ. Trimming at V came to 5 bases and at J to 0 bases, leaving 5 bases not matched to a gene. This CDR3 reads CASRLTSDSYNEQFF. The CDR3, as DNA: TGCGCCAGCAGACTAACTAGCGACTCCTACAATGAGCAGTTCTTC.

This clonotype was seen only a few times. The chain combines TRBV28 with TRBJ2-5; 7 bases are a match to TRBD2. The V gene end was trimmed by 6 bases and the J gene end by 5 bases; junction bases not matched to a gene: 12. CDR1 and CDR2 from the germline V gene are MDHEN and SYDVKM. This CDR3 region has 15 residues. As DNA, the CDR3 is TGTGCCAGCAGCCGGGACGCGGGAGTCTGGGAGACCCAGTACTTC. Translated, it gives CASSRDAGVWETQYF.

This clonotype has just a few counts. The chain joins TRBV5-1 to TRBJ2-7; D could derive from TRBD1 or TRBD2 (5 bases each). Germline-derived CDR1 and CDR2 are SGHRS and YFSETQ. This CDR3 is built from 14 residues. V dropped 5 bases and J dropped 5 bases, with 17 bases sitting between them. CDR3 bases: TGCGCCAGCAGACCGGGACCAACTAGTGACGAGCAGTACTTC. Translation gives CASRPGPTSDEQYF.

This clonotype was seen more than once but under ten times. The chain uses TRBV14 and TRBJ2-7; D may be TRBD2 (6 bases). The CDR3 sequence is 16 residues long. Trimming left V 1 base short and J 3 bases short, with 16 bases between. The germline V gene has CDR1 SGHDN and CDR2 FVKESK. The CDR3 loop is CASSQVPTLAFYEQYF. The CDR3 DNA reads TGTGCCAGCAGCCAAGTTCCAACGCTAGCGTTCTACGAGCAGTACTTC.

This chain joins TRBV12-3 or TRBV12-4 and TRBJ2-2; no clear D. The ends were cut back, 2 bases at V and 0 bases at J, with 7 bases in the middle. The CDR3 has 15 residues. The CDR3 sequence: CASSLTLPNTGELFF. The CDR3 coding sequence is TGTGCCAGCAGTTTAACACTTCCGAACACCGGGGAGCTGTTTTTT.